This T cell receptor (beta chain) was recovered during a study of T cells in narcolepsy. A word on this clone: Its antigen is undetermined.

Study-level points and caveats: Autoreactive clonotypes reportedly recurred in blood of same and different patients, not controls.

V lost 5 bases, J lost 4 bases, and 16 bases lay in between. Germline V CDR1 and CDR2: LNHDA, SQIVND (reference sequence). This CDR3 is 15 amino acids long. TCRdb's copy holds only in-frame clones and misses some; the assay was immunoSEQ multiplex PCR. The sample contains about 30,000 clones, roughly four fifths of which appear only once. The sequence was obtained from a human donor in good health. The sequenced sample consisted of memory (CD45RA-) CD4+ T cells from blood. The chain links TRBV19 to TRBJ2-3, with D hard to call. The CDR3 spells CASSFETGNSDTQYF. The DNA for the CDR3 is TGTGCCAGTAGTTTTGAAACCGGTAACTCAGATACGCAGTATTTT.